Listed here are 10 T cell receptor beta chains from one sample, sequenced in a study of shared clonotypes between healthy human individuals. Assay used: immunoSEQ multiplex PCR; TCRdb lists only in-frame clones, some missing. This repertoire shows around 600,000 clones, around 96% found once; its top ten account for 0.11%. The naive CD8 subset, CD45RO-negative cells positively selected for CCR7, excluded terminally differentiated effector memory CD45RA+ cells. Source material: naive CD8+ T cells sorted from blood. The receptors originated from a woman in her twenties or thirties in good health.

J is TRBJ2-1 and V is TRBV13, with D perhaps TRBD2 (6 bases). The CDR3 runs 15 residues. V was trimmed by 5 bases and J by 2 bases, leaving 13 bases between them. From germline, CDR1 is PRHDT and CDR2 FYEKMQ (reference sequence). The CDR3 DNA follows: TGTGCCAGCAGCAAGGAGGGCGCCGCCTACAATGAGCAGTTCTTC. Protein: CASSKEGAAYNEQFF.

The CDR3 bases are TGCGCCAGCAGCTTGAGGGCTAGCGGGAGTCATGAGCAGTTCTTC. It yields the protein CASSLRASGSHEQFF. The chain recombines TRBV5-1 with TRBJ2-1; 10 bases align to TRBD2. CDR1 is SGHRS, CDR2 YFSETQ, per germline. This CDR3 has 15 amino acids. V lost 1 base and J lost 8; bases outside the gene matches: 6.

V gene TRBV28 combines with J gene TRBJ2-7; 8 bases fit TRBD2. V lost 5 bases, J lost 1 base, and 4 bases stayed unmatched. The CDR3 extends over 14 amino acids. CDR1 is MDHEN and CDR2 is SYDVKM in the germline V gene. Written as DNA, the CDR3 is TGTGCCAGCAGTCCCGGGAGGGGGTCCTACGAGCAGTACTTC. It encodes CASSPGRGSYEQYF. Full variable domain (rest looked up from reference TRBV28 and TRBJ2-7): DVKVTQSSRYLVKRTGEKVFLECVQDMDHENMFWYRQDPGLGLRLIYFSYDVKMKEKGDIPEGYSVSREKKERFSLILESASTNQTSMYLCASSPGRGSYEQYFGPGTRLTVT.

In this sample, this clone turned up once. The chain links TRBV10-3 to TRBJ2-7; 8 bases line up with TRBD1. Germline-derived CDR1 and CDR2 are ENHRY and SYGVKD. Unmatched junction bases numbered 6, after V lost 3 bases and J lost 2 bases. This CDR3 is 15 amino acids long. The CDR3 DNA is TGTGCCATCAGTGATTCCGGGACAGGCACCTACGAGCAGTACTTC. Translating it yields CAISDSGTGTYEQYF.

In DNA form, the CDR3 reads TGTGCCAGTAGTATTCGGCGCAGGGGTACCTACAATGAGCAGTTCTTC. Residues: CASSIRRRGTYNEQFF. The chain links TRBV19 to TRBJ2-1; possible D gene TRBD1, 6 bases. CDR1 LNHDA and CDR2 SQIVND come from the germline V gene (reference sequence). The CDR3 loop spans 16 amino acids. The ends were cut back, 3 bases at V and 2 bases at J, with 14 bases in the middle.

This chain joins TRBV4-1 and TRBJ1-3, with D unclear. The CDR3 is 15 amino acids. V dropped 4 bases and J dropped 0 bases, with 10 bases sitting between them. The germline CDR1 and CDR2 sequences are MGHRA and YSYEKL. The CDR3 DNA is TGCGCCAGCAGCCCCATGTTGAGCTCTGGAAACACCATATATTTT. Translation gives CASSPMLSSGNTIYF.

The CDR3 DNA follows: TGTGCCAGCAGTGAGGGGGGGAGTGGAGAGACCCAGTACTTC. The encoded protein is CASSEGGSGETQYF. This chain joins TRBV2 and TRBJ2-5; TRBD2 matches 7 bases. Germline V gives CDR1 SNHLY, CDR2 FYNNEI. This CDR3 is built from 14 residues. V dropped 3 bases and J dropped 4; count of bases not matched to a gene: 5.

As concerns this clone: Other DNA sequences in the same sample also yield this CDR3. This rearrangement joins TRBV13 to TRBJ2-7; D not resolved. CDR1 is PRHDT, CDR2 FYEKMQ, per germline (reference sequence). V lost 0 bases to trimming and J lost 1 base, with 7 bases between them. The CDR3 is made up of 14 amino acids. The CDR3, as DNA: TGTGCCAGCAGCTTAGGTGTAGGGTCCTACGAGCAGTACTTC. It is translated as CASSLGVGSYEQYF.

The chain has TRBV29-1 and TRBJ2-3; 7 bases agree with TRBD2. The CDR3 covers 14 residues. Germline loops: CDR1 SQVTM, CDR2 ANQGSEA. V lost 2 bases and J lost 4; bases outside the gene matches: 6. The CDR3 reads CSVETREGADTQYF. CDR3 sequence (DNA): TGCAGCGTTGAAACCAGGGAGGGTGCAGATACGCAGTATTTT.

The chain combines TRBV28 with TRBJ2-7; 9 bases line up with TRBD1. CDR1 and CDR2 from the germline V gene are MDHEN and SYDVKM. There are 15 residues in the CDR3. The trim removed 6 bases at V and 1 base at J, leaving 7 bases unmatched. The CDR3: CASSPGTGRSYEQYF. DNA of the CDR3: TGTGCCAGCAGCCCCGGGACAGGGAGATCCTACGAGCAGTACTTC.